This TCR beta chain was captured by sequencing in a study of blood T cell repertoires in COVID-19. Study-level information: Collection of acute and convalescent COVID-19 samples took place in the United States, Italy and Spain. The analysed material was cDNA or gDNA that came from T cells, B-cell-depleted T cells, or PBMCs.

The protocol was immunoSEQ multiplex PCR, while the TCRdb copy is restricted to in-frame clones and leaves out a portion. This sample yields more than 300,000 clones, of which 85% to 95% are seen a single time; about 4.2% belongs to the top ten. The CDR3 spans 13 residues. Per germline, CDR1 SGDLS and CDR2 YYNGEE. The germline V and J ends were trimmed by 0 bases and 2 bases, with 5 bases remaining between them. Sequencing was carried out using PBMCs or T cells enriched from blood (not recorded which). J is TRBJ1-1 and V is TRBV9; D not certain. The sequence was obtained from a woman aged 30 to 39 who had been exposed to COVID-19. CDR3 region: CASSVGRNTEAFF. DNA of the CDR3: TGTGCCAGCAGCGTAGGTAGAAACACTGAAGCTTTCTTT.